A single sample is the source of the 18 T cell receptor beta chains below, sequenced in a study of metastatic and nonmetastatic thyroid tumors. None of the patients had undergone any treatment ahead of thyroid surgery. MiXCR re-clonotyped the PCR reads for TCRdb. Of over 65,000 clones listed, roughly an eighth are singletons. Sequencing input: tumor tissue. These receptors were obtained from a female donor with papillary thyroid cancer or a benign thyroid nodule (not recorded which). Some clones in this sample may be carry-over from other donors' samples.

This clone was recorded at least ten times. This rearrangement joins TRBV12-3 or TRBV12-4 to TRBJ2-3, with D perhaps matching TRBD1 (6 bases). Deletions cut 3 bases from V and 1 base from J, with 8 bases between. This CDR3 is built from 14 residues. DNA of the CDR3: TGTGCCAGCAGTTTTTCAGGGGGCACAGATACGCAGTATTTT. As protein: CASSFSGGTDTQYF.

This clone has at least ten counts. The sample carries other DNA sequences with the same CDR3. The rearrangement uses TRBV5-5 and TRBJ2-2, with no clear D. Trimming took off 0 bases at V and 5 bases at J, with 8 bases between the two ends. This CDR3 spans 14 amino acids. Looked up from germline, CDR1 is SGHKS and CDR2 is YYEKEE (reference sequence). The CDR3 is CASSLVAGTGELFF. In DNA, the CDR3 is TGTGCCAGCAGCTTGGTTGCCGGGACCGGGGAGCTGTTTTTT.

The sample holds many counts of this clone. This CDR3 reads CATRIAISYEQYF. CDR3 coding DNA: TGCGCCACAAGGATAGCGATCAGTTACGAGCAGTACTTC. J is TRBJ2-7 and V is TRBV10-1; possible D gene TRBD2, 5 bases. This CDR3 spans 13 amino acids. V was clipped by 10 bases and J by 4 bases, with 17 bases between them. Germline V gene data show CDR1 as WNHNN and CDR2 as SYGVQD (reference sequence).

This clone was recorded a few times. The chain couples TRBV6-5 to TRBJ1-1; D is unclear. In germline, CDR1 is MNHEY, CDR2 SVGAGI. Trimming took off 2 bases at V and 5 bases at J, with 12 bases between the two ends. The CDR3 loop spans 14 amino acids. CDR3 nucleotide sequence: TGTGCCAGCAGTTACGTGCTGAGAAAAACTGAAGCTTTCTTT. It translates to CASSYVLRKTEAFF.

With respect to this clone: Possible read error: a much larger clone is one base away. The identical CDR3 is also encoded by other nucleotide sequences in the sample. The chain employs TRBV27 and TRBJ1-5, with D perhaps TRBD1 (6 bases). Germline V lookup: CDR1 MNHEY, CDR2 SMNVEV (reference sequence). CDR3 size: 15 residues. CDR3: CASSLWSGDLQPQHF. In nucleotides, the CDR3 is TGTGCAAGCAGTTTATGGTCAGGGGATCTGCAGCCCCAGCATTTT.

This clone was seen repeatedly, ten times or more. J is TRBJ1-6 and V is TRBV14, with D possibly matching TRBD1 (6 bases). V lost 4 bases to trimming and J lost 5 bases, with 6 bases between them. Per germline, CDR1 SGHDN and CDR2 FVKESK. This CDR3 is built from 13 residues. This CDR3 is CASSRTDNSPLHF. The CDR3 DNA sequence: TGTGCCAGCAGCCGGACAGATAATTCACCCCTCCACTTT.

This clone showed up just a few times. Given a much more abundant clone one base away, this may be a read error. The V call is TRBV24-1, the J call TRBJ2-1; possibly TRBD2 for D (6 bases). V lost 8 bases and J 7 bases, leaving 14 bases between the germline ends. The CDR3 runs 13 residues. Germline-derived CDR1 and CDR2 are KGHDR and SFDVKD. The DNA of the CDR3 is TGTGCCACCACGGCAGGGACTGAGAATGAGCAGTTCTTC. Translated, it gives CATTAGTENEQFF.

This clone appeared a few times. Given a much more abundant clone one base away, this may be a read error. The chain has TRBV15 and TRBJ2-2; no clear D gene. The CDR3 has 13 residues. The germline gives CDR1 LNHNV, CDR2 YYDKDF (reference sequence). The CDR3 is CATIREGRGELFF. In DNA, the CDR3 is TGTGCCACCATCAGAGAAGGGCGGGGGGAGCTGTTTTTT.

On this clone itself: It may be a read error: a sequence one base away is much more abundant. This CDR3 fails to terminate in the conserved phenylalanine or tryptophan, so it likely reflects a read error. This sequence joins TRBV24-1 and TRBJ2-5; no clear D. This CDR3 region has 14 residues. V was cut by 1 base and J by 2 bases, with 7 bases left in between. Germline V CDR1 and CDR2: KGHDR, SFDVKD. CDR3 DNA sequence: TGTGCCACCAGTGATTTTGACGGTCAAGAGACCCAGTACTTA. Translating gives CATSDFDGQETQYL.

This clone appeared many times. Other DNA variants within this sample encode the same CDR3. The genes are TRBV19 and TRBJ1-1; a weak D match, TRBD1 (5 bases). CDR3 length: 15 residues. CDR1 and CDR2 (germline): LNHDA, SQIVND (reference sequence). Trimming removed 1 base from V and 5 bases from J, with 14 bases in between. CDR3: CASSIVSGAGTEAFF. The DNA of the CDR3 is TGTGCCAGTAGTATAGTTTCCGGGGCAGGGACTGAAGCTTTCTTT.

In its sample, this clone was seen many times. The chain uses TRBV5-1 and TRBJ2-5; D remains unclear. V was trimmed by 0 bases and J by 2 bases, leaving 5 bases between them. Germline V CDR1 and CDR2: SGHRS, YFSETQ. CDR3 length: 13 amino acids. CDR3 sequence: CASSLGQQETQYF. The CDR3 DNA sequence: TGCGCCAGCAGCTTGGGTCAGCAAGAGACCCAGTACTTC.

This clone was recorded many times. The chain carries TRBV6-1 and TRBJ1-2; the D gene is possibly TRBD1 (6 bases). The germline CDR1 and CDR2 sequences are MNHNS and SASEGT. Between the trimmed V and J ends, which lost 7 bases and 5 bases, there was a span of 23 bases. This CDR3 spans 16 amino acids. CDR3 residues: CASIFSPGGADYGYTF. Written as DNA, the CDR3 is TGTGCCAGCATCTTCAGCCCGGGGGGCGCGGATTATGGCTACACCTTC.

This clone appeared a few times. A much larger clonotype is one base distant, so this may be a read error. The rearrangement uses TRBV3-1 and TRBJ1-2; tentatively, D is TRBD1 (5 bases). This CDR3 is 15 amino acids long. V was cut by 5 bases and J by 6 bases, with 19 bases left in between. Germline lookup yields CDR1 LGHDT and CDR2 YNNKEL (reference sequence). CDR3 sequence (DNA): TGTGCCAGCAGCAAGGTTCACGGGCCGGGGGATGGCTACACCTTC. It codes for CASSKVHGPGDGYTF.

Concerning this clone itself: At one boundary the junction diverges from the germline segment, which might be a read error. V usage is TRBV14 and J usage is TRBJ2-5; D gene ambiguous. Germline CDR1 SGHDN, CDR2 FVKESK. The CDR3 runs 15 residues. The CDR3 coding sequence is TGTGCCAGCAGCCAAGATATTGGACCGCAAGATACCCAGTACTTC. Encoded protein: CASSQDIGPQDTQYF. Drawing the rest from reference TRBV14 and TRBJ2-5, the complete variable domain is EAGVTQFPSHSVIEKGQTVTLRCDPISGHDNLYWYRRVMGKEIKFLLHFVKESKQDESGMPNNRFLAERTGGTYSTLKVQPAELEDSGVYFCASSQDIGPQDTQYFGPGTRLLVL.

Notes on this clone: It may be a read error: a sequence one base away is much more abundant. The same CDR3 is also encoded by other DNA sequences in this sample. The rearrangement joins TRBV12-3 or TRBV12-4 to TRBJ2-3; TRBD2 aligns across 13 bases. The J segment lost 2 bases and the V segment lost 7 bases, leaving 6 bases of the junction unmatched. The CDR3 length is 16 residues. CDR3 DNA: TGTGCCAGCAATAGACTAGCGGGAGGAACCACAGATACGCAGTATTTT. Residues: CASNRLAGGTTDTQYF.

This clone was counted many times. This CDR3 is CSANSLQGKNTEAFF. For the CDR3, the DNA is TGCAGTGCTAACTCCTTACAGGGGAAGAACACTGAAGCTTTCTTT. This sequence joins TRBV20-1 and TRBJ1-1, with 7 bases identical to TRBD1. The germline V gene has CDR1 DFQATT and CDR2 SNEGSKA (reference sequence). The CDR3 totals 15 residues. Losses at the gene ends were 4 bases for V and 1 base for J; bases not matched to a gene: 9.

About this clone itself: Its ends do not fully match the called genes, so a read error is possible. V and J are TRBV20-1 and TRBJ1-5; D is perhaps TRBD1 (6 bases). The germline V gene has CDR1 DFQATT and CDR2 SNEGSKA (reference sequence). CDR3 size: 13 residues. CDR3 bases: TGCAGTTCTAGAGGGGGTCGGTATCAGCCCCAGCATTTT. Translated, it gives CSSRGGRYQPQHF.

This chain connects TRBV3-1 to TRBJ2-1; 7 nucleotides agree with TRBD1. Trimming took 3 bases from V and 3 from J; bases not matched to a gene: 5. CDR3 size: 15 residues. Germline CDR1 LGHDT, CDR2 YNNKEL (reference sequence). CDR3 nucleotide sequence: TGTGCCAGCAGCCAGACGGGACAGAGCTACAATGAGCAGTTCTTC. The encoded protein is CASSQTGQSYNEQFF.